This is a list of T cell receptor beta chains from one sample in a study of chemoradiotherapy in HPV16-positive cancers. Profiled with immunoSEQ multiplex PCR; TCRdb holds only in-frame clones, not every one. The data show fewer than 1,400 clones, roughly 85% seen once. The sequences come from tumor tissue, collected from a patient who underwent chemoradiotherapy. The receptors here all came from a human donor with HPV-associated anogenital cancer. CDR3s include the opening cysteine and the closing phenylalanine or tryptophan. The order of the fields is J gene, V gene, clone size, D gene, CDR3 DNA, CDR3 protein. D genes are given only for firm matches. Size values are once, few and many counts, or a class for expanded clones, and some rows have none.

j_call: TRBJ2-7
v_call: TRBV6-1
clone_size: -
d_call: TRBD1
cdr3_nt: TGTGCCAGCAGTACCGGGACAGGGGGCTACGAGCAGTACTTC
cdr3_aa: CASSTGTGGYEQYF

j_call: TRBJ2-1
v_call: TRBV7-3
clone_size: -
d_call: TRBD2
cdr3_nt: TGTGCCAGCAGCGCGGGCCTAGCGGGGCGATACAATGAGCAGTTCTTC
cdr3_aa: CASSAGLAGRYNEQFF

j_call: TRBJ1-3
v_call: TRBV7-2
clone_size: -
d_call: -
cdr3_nt: TGTGCCAGCAGCTTCGGGACCGTCTCTGGAAACACCATATATTTT
cdr3_aa: CASSFGTVSGNTIYF

j_call: TRBJ1-1
v_call: TRBV25-1
clone_size: -
d_call: -
cdr3_nt: TGTGCCAGCAGTATAACGGGCGGTGAAGCTTTCTTT
cdr3_aa: CASSITGGEAFF

j_call: TRBJ2-7
v_call: TRBV11-2
clone_size: -
d_call: TRBD1
cdr3_nt: TGTGCCAGCAGCTCCCGACAGGGGACCTACGAGCAGTACTTC
cdr3_aa: CASSSRQGTYEQYF

j_call: TRBJ2-2
v_call: TRBV6-5
clone_size: -
d_call: -
cdr3_nt: TGTGCCAGCAGTTACGGAGGATTAAAAACCGGGGAGCTGTTTTTT
cdr3_aa: CASSYGGLKTGELFF

j_call: TRBJ2-5
v_call: TRBV28
clone_size: -
d_call: -
cdr3_nt: TGTGCCAGCAGAACTCCCGGGGCTCAAGAGACCCAGTACTTC
cdr3_aa: CASRTPGAQETQYF

j_call: TRBJ2-1
v_call: TRBV13
clone_size: -
d_call: TRBD1
cdr3_nt: TGTGCCAGCAGCTACAGGGGGCTGGGTAATGAGCAGTTCTTC
cdr3_aa: CASSYRGLGNEQFF

j_call: TRBJ2-5
v_call: TRBV5-6
clone_size: -
d_call: -
cdr3_nt: TGTGCCAGCAGCTTGCCGGCGCGGGAGACCCAGTACTTC
cdr3_aa: CASSLPARETQYF

j_call: TRBJ2-7
v_call: TRBV27
clone_size: -
d_call: -
cdr3_nt: TGTGCCAGCAGTTTATCGATAATATACTACGAGCAGTACTTC
cdr3_aa: CASSLSIIYYEQYF

j_call: TRBJ1-5
v_call: TRBV19
clone_size: once
d_call: -
cdr3_nt: TGTGCCAGTAGTAACCACAGCCTTCGGTTCAATCAGCCCCAGCATTTT
cdr3_aa: CASSNHSLRFNQPQHF

j_call: TRBJ1-2
v_call: TRBV29-1
clone_size: once
d_call: -
cdr3_nt: TGCAGCGTTGCCGCCCTCCCGCTCGGTTATGGCTACACCTTC
cdr3_aa: CSVAALPLGYGYTF

j_call: TRBJ2-1
v_call: TRBV6-6
clone_size: -
d_call: TRBD1
cdr3_nt: TGTGCCAGCATAAGACAGGGAACGTCCCATGAGCAGTTCTTC
cdr3_aa: CASIRQGTSHEQFF

j_call: TRBJ2-7
v_call: TRBV6-1
clone_size: -
d_call: TRBD1
cdr3_nt: TGTGCCAGCAGGTTCGGACAGGGGGACTACGAGCAGTACTTC
cdr3_aa: CASRFGQGDYEQYF

j_call: TRBJ1-5
v_call: TRBV28
clone_size: once
d_call: -
cdr3_nt: TGTGCCAGCAGTCCCCCGACCGGTCGGGGGCATCAGCCCCAGCATTTT
cdr3_aa: CASSPPTGRGHQPQHF

j_call: TRBJ1-1
v_call: TRBV9
clone_size: few
d_call: -
cdr3_nt: TGTGCCAGCAGCGTAGTCATCGGGGGTGAAGCTTTCTTT
cdr3_aa: CASSVVIGGEAFF

j_call: TRBJ2-7
v_call: TRBV5-5
clone_size: -
d_call: -
cdr3_nt: TGTGCCAGCAGCTTGGGGGCCTTATCCTACGAGCAGTACTTC
cdr3_aa: CASSLGALSYEQYF

j_call: TRBJ2-1
v_call: TRBV18
clone_size: -
d_call: TRBD2
cdr3_nt: TGTGCCAGCTCACCCACTAGCGGGGGGGCTGAGCAGTTCTTC
cdr3_aa: CASSPTSGGAEQFF

j_call: TRBJ2-7
v_call: TRBV28
clone_size: -
d_call: TRBD1
cdr3_nt: TGTGCCAGCAGTGTGCACAGGGGAGTGGACGAGCAGTACTTC
cdr3_aa: CASSVHRGVDEQYF

j_call: TRBJ1-2
v_call: TRBV6-1
clone_size: few
d_call: TRBD1
cdr3_nt: TGTGCCAGCAGTGAAGGGGACAGGGTTGACTATGGCTACACCTTC
cdr3_aa: CASSEGDRVDYGYTF

j_call: TRBJ2-7
v_call: TRBV10-1
clone_size: -
d_call: -
cdr3_nt: TGCGCCAGCAGTGAGTCGAGGTACGAGCAGTACTTC
cdr3_aa: CASSESRYEQYF

j_call: TRBJ2-3
v_call: TRBV9
clone_size: -
d_call: TRBD2
cdr3_nt: TGTGCCAGCAGCGTCGGGACTAGCGCCACAGATACGCAGTATTTT
cdr3_aa: CASSVGTSATDTQYF

j_call: TRBJ1-2
v_call: TRBV7-3
clone_size: -
d_call: TRBD1
cdr3_nt: TGTGCCAGCAGCCGAAGACAGGGCTATGGCTACACCTTC
cdr3_aa: CASSRRQGYGYTF